This T cell receptor (beta chain) came from a study of cytomegalovirus exposure and HLA in healthy donors. Turning to the study itself: Among roughly 190 million T cells, an earlier analysis found 90 million to 130 million unique TCR beta sequences. Study conclusions and caveats: Listed as cytomegalovirus-associated were 150 or so TCR beta chains. Analysis performed later found 15,000 or so TCR beta sequences associated with HLA alleles at 0.05 false discovery rate. When analyzed later, the rates of TCR association showed variation by HLA locus, with DRB1 the most and HLA-C the fewest.

With 60 Vbeta and 13 Jbeta primers, the PCR was carried out. The protocol was immunoSEQ multiplex PCR, while the TCRdb copy is restricted to in-frame clones and leaves out a portion. The table includes some 150,000 clones, more than 70% detected once. Looked up from germline, CDR1 is MDHEN and CDR2 is SYDVKM. Trimming stripped 3 bases from V and 4 bases from J, with 10 bases between. This CDR3 spans 14 amino acids. In this sample, this clone turned up a few times. Antigen specificity is unknown. Sequencing was carried out using PBMCs. This clonotype was sampled from a woman aged 50 to 65 in good health and CMV-seropositive. The rearrangement uses TRBV28 and TRBJ2-1; D is unclear. The CDR3 DNA sequence: TGTGCCAGCAGTTTTGGCCGAGCGTACAATGAGCAGTTCTTC. It yields the protein CASSFGRAYNEQFF.